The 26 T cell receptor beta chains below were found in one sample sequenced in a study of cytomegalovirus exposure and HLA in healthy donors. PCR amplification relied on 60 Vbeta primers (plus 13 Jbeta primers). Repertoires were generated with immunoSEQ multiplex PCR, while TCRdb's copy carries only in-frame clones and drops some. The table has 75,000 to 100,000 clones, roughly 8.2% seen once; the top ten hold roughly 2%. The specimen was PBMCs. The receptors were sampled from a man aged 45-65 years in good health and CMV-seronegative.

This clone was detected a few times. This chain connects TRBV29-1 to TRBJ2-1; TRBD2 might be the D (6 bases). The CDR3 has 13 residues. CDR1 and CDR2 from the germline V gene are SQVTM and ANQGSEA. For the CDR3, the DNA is TGCAGTTGGTGGCCGGGAGTACAAGGTGAGCAGTTCTTC. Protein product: CSWWPGVQGEQFF.

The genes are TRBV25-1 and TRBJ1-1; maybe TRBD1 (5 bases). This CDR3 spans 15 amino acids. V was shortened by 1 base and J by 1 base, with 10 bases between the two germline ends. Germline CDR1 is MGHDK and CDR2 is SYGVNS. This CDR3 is CASSEWWTTNTEAFF. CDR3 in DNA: TGTGCCAGCAGTGAATGGTGGACAACGAACACTGAAGCTTTCTTT.

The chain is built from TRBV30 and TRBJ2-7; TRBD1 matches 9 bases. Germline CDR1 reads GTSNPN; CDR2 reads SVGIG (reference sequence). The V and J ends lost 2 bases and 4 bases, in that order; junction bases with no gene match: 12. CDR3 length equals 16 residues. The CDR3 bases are TGTGCCTGGAGTTCGGGACAGGGTCAAATGCAGTACGAGCAGTACTTC. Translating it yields CAWSSGQGQMQYEQYF.

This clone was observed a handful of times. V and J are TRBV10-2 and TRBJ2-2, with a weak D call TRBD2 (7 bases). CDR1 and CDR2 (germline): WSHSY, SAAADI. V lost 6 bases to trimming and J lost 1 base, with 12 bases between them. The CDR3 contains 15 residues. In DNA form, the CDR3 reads TGCGCCAGCAGAAGGGGGGGACAGAACACCGGGGAGCTGTTTTTT. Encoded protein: CASRRGGQNTGELFF.

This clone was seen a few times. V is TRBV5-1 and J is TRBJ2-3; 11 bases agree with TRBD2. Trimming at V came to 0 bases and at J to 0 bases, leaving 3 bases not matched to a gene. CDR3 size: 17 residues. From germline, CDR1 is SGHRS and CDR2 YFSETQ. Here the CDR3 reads CASSLALAGGSTDTQYF. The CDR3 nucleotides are TGCGCCAGCAGCTTGGCGTTAGCGGGGGGGAGCACAGATACGCAGTATTTT.

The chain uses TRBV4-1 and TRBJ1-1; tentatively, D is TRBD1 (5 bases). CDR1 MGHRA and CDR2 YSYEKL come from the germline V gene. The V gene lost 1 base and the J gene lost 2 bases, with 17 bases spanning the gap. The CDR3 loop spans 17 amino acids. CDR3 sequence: CASSQGSQGVGNTEAFF. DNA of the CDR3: TGCGCCAGCAGCCAAGGGAGTCAAGGGGTGGGAAACACTGAAGCTTTCTTT.

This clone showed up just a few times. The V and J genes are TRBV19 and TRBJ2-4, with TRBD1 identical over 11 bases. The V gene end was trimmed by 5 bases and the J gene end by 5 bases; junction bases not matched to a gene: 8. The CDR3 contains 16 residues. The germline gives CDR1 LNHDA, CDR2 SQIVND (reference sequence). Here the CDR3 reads CASSPWGQGDENIQYF. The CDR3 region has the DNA TGTGCCAGTAGTCCCTGGGGACAGGGGGATGAAAACATTCAGTACTTC.

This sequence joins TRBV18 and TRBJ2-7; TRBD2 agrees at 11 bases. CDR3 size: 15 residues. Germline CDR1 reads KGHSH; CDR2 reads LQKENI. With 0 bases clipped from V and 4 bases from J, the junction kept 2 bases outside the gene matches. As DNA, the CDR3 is TGTGCCAGCTCACCACCGGGACTAGCGGATTACGAGCAGTACTTC. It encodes CASSPPGLADYEQYF.

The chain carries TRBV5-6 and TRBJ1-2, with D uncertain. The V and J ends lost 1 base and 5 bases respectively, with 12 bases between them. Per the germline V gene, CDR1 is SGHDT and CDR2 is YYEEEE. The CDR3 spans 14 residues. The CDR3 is CASSLNQRGYGYTF. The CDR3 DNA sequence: TGTGCCAGCAGCTTGAATCAGAGAGGGTATGGCTACACCTTC. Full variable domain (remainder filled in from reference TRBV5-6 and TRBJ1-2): DAGVTQSPTHLIKTRGQQVTLRCSPKSGHDTVSWYQQALGQGPQFIFQYYEEEERQRGNFPDRFSGHQFPNYSSELNVNALLLGDSALYLCASSLNQRGYGYTFGSGTRLTVV.

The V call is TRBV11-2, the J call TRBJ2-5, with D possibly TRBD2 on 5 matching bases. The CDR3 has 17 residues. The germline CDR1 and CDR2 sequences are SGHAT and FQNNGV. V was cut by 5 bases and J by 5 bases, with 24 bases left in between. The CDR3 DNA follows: TGTGCCAGCAGCCCAGAGGGTAGCGTACGGGTCGAGGAGACCCAGTACTTC. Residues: CASSPEGSVRVEETQYF.

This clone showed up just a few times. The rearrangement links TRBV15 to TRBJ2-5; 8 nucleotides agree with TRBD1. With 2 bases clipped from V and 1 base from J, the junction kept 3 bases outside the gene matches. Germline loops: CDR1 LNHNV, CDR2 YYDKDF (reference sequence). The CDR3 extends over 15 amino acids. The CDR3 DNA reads TGTGCCACCAGCAGACAGGGGGCTTTCCAAGAGACCCAGTACTTC. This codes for CATSRQGAFQETQYF.

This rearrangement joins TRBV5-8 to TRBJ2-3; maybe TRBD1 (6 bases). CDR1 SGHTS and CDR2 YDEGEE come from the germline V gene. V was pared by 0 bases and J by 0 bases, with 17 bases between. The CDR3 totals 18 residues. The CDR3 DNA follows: TGTGCCAGCAGCTTGGGGACGACAGGAGCCCTTAGCACAGATACGCAGTATTTT. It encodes CASSLGTTGALSTDTQYF.

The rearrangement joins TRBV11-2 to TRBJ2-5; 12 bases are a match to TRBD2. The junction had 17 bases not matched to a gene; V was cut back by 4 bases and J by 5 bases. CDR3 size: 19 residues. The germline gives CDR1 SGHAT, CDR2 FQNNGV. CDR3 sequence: CASSSRLGLAGSEGETQYF. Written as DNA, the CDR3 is TGTGCCAGCAGCTCCCGACTCGGACTAGCGGGGTCAGAAGGGGAGACCCAGTACTTC.

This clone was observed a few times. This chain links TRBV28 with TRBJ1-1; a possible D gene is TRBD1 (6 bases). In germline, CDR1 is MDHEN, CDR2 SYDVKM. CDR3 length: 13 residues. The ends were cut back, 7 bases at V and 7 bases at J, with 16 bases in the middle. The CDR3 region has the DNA TGTGCCAGCAAGGGGAGAAACAGGGTTGAAGCTTTCTTT. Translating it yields CASKGRNRVEAFF.

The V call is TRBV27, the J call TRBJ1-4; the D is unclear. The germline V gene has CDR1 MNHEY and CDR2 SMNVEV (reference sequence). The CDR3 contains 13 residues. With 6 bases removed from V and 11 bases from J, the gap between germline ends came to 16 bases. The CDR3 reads CASRGGWGGKLFF. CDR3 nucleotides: TGTGCCAGCAGAGGAGGGTGGGGAGGGAAACTGTTTTTT.

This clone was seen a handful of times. CDR3 residues: CASSRIRPGTGLGGSQPQHF. The CDR3 nucleotides read TGTGCCAGCAGCCGAATCCGTCCCGGGACAGGGCTCGGGGGGAGTCAGCCCCAGCATTTT. The genes are TRBV27 and TRBJ1-5; TRBD1 matches at 9 bases. The germline CDR1 and CDR2 sequences are MNHEY and SMNVEV (reference sequence). V was pared by 6 bases and J by 6 bases, with 24 bases of the junction left unmatched. CDR3 length equals 20 residues.

DNA of the CDR3: TGTGCCAGCAGCGGACAGACGAACACCGGGGAGCTGTTTTTT. It yields the protein CASSGQTNTGELFF. The rearrangement joins TRBV5-5 to TRBJ2-2; D is perhaps TRBD1 (6 bases). The germline V gene has CDR1 SGHKS and CDR2 YYEKEE (reference sequence). V gave up 4 bases and J gave up 0 bases, with 7 bases separating them. CDR3 size: 14 residues. Drawing the rest from reference TRBV5-5 and TRBJ2-2, the complete variable domain is DAGVTQSPTHLIKTRGQQVTLRCSPISGHKSVSWYQQVLGQGPQFIFQYYEKEERGRGNFPDRFSARQFPNYSSELNVNALLLGDSALYLCASSGQTNTGELFFGEGSRLTVL.

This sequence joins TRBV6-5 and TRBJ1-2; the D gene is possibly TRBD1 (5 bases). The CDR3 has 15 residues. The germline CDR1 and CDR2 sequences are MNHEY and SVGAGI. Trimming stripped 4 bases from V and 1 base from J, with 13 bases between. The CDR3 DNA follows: TGTGCCAGCAGTTTGGGGCGCCCCCTTAACTATGGCTACACCTTC. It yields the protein CASSLGRPLNYGYTF.

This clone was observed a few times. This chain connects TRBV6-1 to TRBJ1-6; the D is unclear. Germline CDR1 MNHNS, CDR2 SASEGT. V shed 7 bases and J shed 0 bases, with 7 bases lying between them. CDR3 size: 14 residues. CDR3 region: CASITSSYNSPLHF. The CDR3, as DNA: TGTGCCAGCATCACGAGCTCCTATAATTCACCCCTCCACTTT.

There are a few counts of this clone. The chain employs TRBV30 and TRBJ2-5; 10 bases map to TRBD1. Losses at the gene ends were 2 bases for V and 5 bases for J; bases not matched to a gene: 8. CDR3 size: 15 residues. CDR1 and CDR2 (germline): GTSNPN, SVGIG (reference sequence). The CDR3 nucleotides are TGTGCCTGGAGTCAAAGACAGGGGGCCGGTGAGACCCAGTACTTC. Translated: CAWSQRQGAGETQYF.

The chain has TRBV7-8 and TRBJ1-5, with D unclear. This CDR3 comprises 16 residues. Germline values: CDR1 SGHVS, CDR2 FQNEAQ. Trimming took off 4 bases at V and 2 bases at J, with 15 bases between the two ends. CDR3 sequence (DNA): TGTGCCAGCAGCTCGGGAGAATTGAGTGGCAATCAGCCCCAGCATTTT. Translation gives CASSSGELSGNQPQHF. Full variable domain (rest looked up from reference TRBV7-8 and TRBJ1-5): GAGVSQSPRYKVAKRGQDVALRCDPISGHVSLFWYQQALGQGPEFLTYFQNEAQLDKSGLPSDRFFAERPEGSVSTLKIQRTQQEDSAVYLCASSSGELSGNQPQHFGDGTRLSIL.

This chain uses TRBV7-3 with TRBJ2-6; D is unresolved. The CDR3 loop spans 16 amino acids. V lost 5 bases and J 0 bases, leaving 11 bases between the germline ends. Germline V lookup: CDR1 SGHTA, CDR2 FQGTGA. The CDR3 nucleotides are TGTGCCAGCAGCCAAGGAGCAGTCTCTGGGGCCAACGTCCTGACTTTC. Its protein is CASSQGAVSGANVLTF.

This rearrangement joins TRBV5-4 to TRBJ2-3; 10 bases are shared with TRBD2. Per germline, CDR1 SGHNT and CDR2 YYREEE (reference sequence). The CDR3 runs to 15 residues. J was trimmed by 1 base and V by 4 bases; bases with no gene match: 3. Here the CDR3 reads CASSKLAGGTDTQYF. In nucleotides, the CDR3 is TGTGCCAGCAGCAAGCTAGCGGGGGGCACAGATACGCAGTATTTT. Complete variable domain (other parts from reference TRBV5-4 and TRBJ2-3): ETGVTQSPTHLIKTRGQQVTLRCSSQSGHNTVSWYQQALGQGPQFIFQYYREEENGRGNFPPRFSGLQFPNYSSELNVNALELDDSALYLCASSKLAGGTDTQYFGPGTRLTVL.

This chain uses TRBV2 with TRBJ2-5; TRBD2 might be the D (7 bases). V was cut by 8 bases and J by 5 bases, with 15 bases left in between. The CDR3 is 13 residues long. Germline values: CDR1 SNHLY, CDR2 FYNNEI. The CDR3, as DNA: TGTGCCAGCTCGGGGGGCATAAAGGAGACCCAGTACTTC. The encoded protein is CASSGGIKETQYF.

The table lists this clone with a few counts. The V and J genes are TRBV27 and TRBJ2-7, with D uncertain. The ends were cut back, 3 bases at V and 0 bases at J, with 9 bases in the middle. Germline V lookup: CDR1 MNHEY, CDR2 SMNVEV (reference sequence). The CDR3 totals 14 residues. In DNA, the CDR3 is TGTGCCAGCAGTTTCATGAGTGCCTCCTACGAGCAGTACTTC. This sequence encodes CASSFMSASYEQYF.

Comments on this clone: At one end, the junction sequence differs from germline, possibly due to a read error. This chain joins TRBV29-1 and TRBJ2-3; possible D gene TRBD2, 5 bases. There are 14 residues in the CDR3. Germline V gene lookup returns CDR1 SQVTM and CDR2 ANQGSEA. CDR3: CSVPRDSLQDAQYF. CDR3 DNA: TGCAGCGTCCCTCGGGATAGCTTGCAAGATGCGCAGTATTTT.